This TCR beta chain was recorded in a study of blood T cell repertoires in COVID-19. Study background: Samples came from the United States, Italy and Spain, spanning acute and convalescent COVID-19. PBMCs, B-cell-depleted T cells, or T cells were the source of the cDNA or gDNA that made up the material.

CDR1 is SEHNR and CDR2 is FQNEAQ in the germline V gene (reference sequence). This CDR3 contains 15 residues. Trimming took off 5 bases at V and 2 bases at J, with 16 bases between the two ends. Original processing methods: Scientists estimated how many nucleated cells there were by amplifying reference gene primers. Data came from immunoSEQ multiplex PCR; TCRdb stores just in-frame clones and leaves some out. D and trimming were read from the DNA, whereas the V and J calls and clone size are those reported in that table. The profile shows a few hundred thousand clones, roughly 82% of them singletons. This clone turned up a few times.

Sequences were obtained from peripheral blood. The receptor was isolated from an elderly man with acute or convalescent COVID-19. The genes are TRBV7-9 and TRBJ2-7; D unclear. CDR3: CASSGPTAPAYEQYF. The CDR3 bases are TGTGCCAGCAGCGGGCCCACAGCCCCAGCCTACGAGCAGTACTTC.